The source of this T cell receptor (beta chain) is a study of control samples from healthy donors and cancer patients. Only in-frame clones appear in the TCRdb table, and some are missing; sequencing was by immunoSEQ multiplex PCR. The table records 130,000 or so clones, 89% of them present only once. With 5 bases removed from V and 9 bases from J, the gap between germline ends came to 13 bases. The V gene's germline CDR1 is MNHEY and CDR2 SVGAGI. The CDR3 has 12 residues. This clone has only one observation. This TCR was recovered from a man between 50 and 59 years old with head and neck cancer. V is TRBV6-5 and J is TRBJ1-1; D is uncertain. Sequencing was done on a sample of PBMCs. CDR3 nucleotides: TGTGCCAGCAGTAGGGATTCTAGACAAGCTTTCTTT. The encoded protein is CASSRDSRQAFF.